The 14 T cell receptor beta chains given below trace back to one sample, sequenced in a study of cytomegalovirus exposure and HLA in healthy donors. PCR was performed using 60 Vbeta and 13 Jbeta primers. The assay was immunoSEQ multiplex PCR, and TCRdb's table has in-frame clones only and misses some. The sample lists more than 100,000 clones; 60% to 80% were seen once. Material for sequencing was PBMCs. These receptors were obtained from a man over 45 in good health and CMV-seropositive.

This chain links TRBV7-2 with TRBJ2-7, with TRBD1 matching over 8 bases. The CDR3 is made up of 14 amino acids. Losses at the gene ends were 5 bases for V and 4 bases for J; bases not matched to a gene: 7. Germline CDR1 and CDR2: SGHTA and FQGNSA. CDR3 DNA: TGTGCCAGCAGCATACAGGGGGGCGGGTACGAGCAGTACTTC. Translated: CASSIQGGGYEQYF. The full variable domain, with the rest looked up from reference TRBV7-2 and TRBJ2-7, is GAGVSQSPSNKVTEKGKDVELRCDPISGHTALYWYRQSLGQGLEFLIYFQGNSAPDKSGLPSDRFSAERTGGSVSTLTIQRTQQEDSAVYLCASSIQGGGYEQYFGPGTRLTVT.

The chain combines TRBV5-4 with TRBJ1-1; no clear D gene. V shed 3 bases and J shed 2 bases, with 11 bases lying between them. CDR1 is SGHNT and CDR2 is YYREEE in the germline V gene (reference sequence). CDR3 length: 14 residues. CDR3 amino acids: CASSSYDINTEAFF. The CDR3, as DNA: TGTGCCAGCAGCTCCTATGACATAAACACTGAAGCTTTCTTT.

J is TRBJ2-2 and V is TRBV19; possible D gene TRBD1, 5 bases. The V and J ends lost 3 bases and 5 bases respectively, with 13 bases between them. The CDR3 sequence is 15 residues long. Germline V CDR1 and CDR2: LNHDA, SQIVND (reference sequence). In DNA form, the CDR3 reads TGTGCCAGTAGTATCGGTCAGGGCGAAACCGGGGAGCTGTTTTTT. Amino acid sequence: CASSIGQGETGELFF.

The V call is TRBV7-9, the J call TRBJ2-7, with TRBD1 matching 8 bases. The V gene end was trimmed by 5 bases and the J gene end by 7 bases; junction bases not matched to a gene: 13. From germline, CDR1 is SEHNR and CDR2 FQNEAQ (reference sequence). The CDR3 is made up of 15 amino acids. The CDR3 reads CASSASGTGAGEQYF. The CDR3 nucleotides are TGTGCCAGCAGCGCTTCCGGGACAGGTGCAGGAGAGCAGTACTTC.

The chain recombines TRBV5-5 with TRBJ2-7; 12 bases align to TRBD1. Germline V gives CDR1 SGHKS, CDR2 YYEKEE (reference sequence). The J segment lost 5 bases and the V segment lost 0 bases, leaving 3 bases of the junction unmatched. The CDR3 has 15 amino acids. CDR3 sequence reads: CASSLVGTGGHEQYF. The CDR3 coding sequence is TGTGCCAGCAGCTTGGTGGGGACAGGGGGCCACGAGCAGTACTTC.

The chain couples TRBV23-1 to TRBJ2-2; D ambiguous. TRBV23-1 is classed as an ORF, of uncertain function. Trimming cost V 2 bases and J 6 bases, with 31 bases left between them. The CDR3 length is 21 residues. The CDR3 here is CASSQVSMILNGFMSPGELFF. The CDR3 coding sequence is TGCGCCAGCAGTCAAGTCTCGATGATATTAAACGGGTTTATGAGCCCCGGGGAGCTGTTTTTT.

CDR3 coding DNA: TGTGCCAGCAGTGAAGGACAGGGGGCGTGGGTTCAAGAGACCCAGTACTTC. Residues: CASSEGQGAWVQETQYF. The rearrangement joins TRBV6-1 to TRBJ2-5; 10 bases are shared with TRBD1. The trim removed 1 base at V and 2 bases at J, leaving 7 bases unmatched. Germline V lookup: CDR1 MNHNS, CDR2 SASEGT. CDR3 length equals 17 residues.

This clone was seen just once. The chain uses TRBV7-3 and TRBJ2-1; D perhaps matches TRBD2 (6 bases). Trimming removed 5 bases from V and 9 bases from J, with 23 bases in between. The germline gives CDR1 SGHTA, CDR2 FQGTGA. The CDR3 has 16 residues. The CDR3 spells CASSVSGTSIRGEQFF. The DNA of the CDR3 is TGTGCCAGCAGCGTATCGGGGACTTCTATTCGGGGTGAGCAGTTCTTC. The complete variable domain, with remaining parts taken from reference TRBV7-3 and TRBJ2-1, reads GAGVSQTPSNKVTEKGKYVELRCDPISGHTALYWYRQSLGQGPEFLIYFQGTGAADDSGLPNDRFFAVRPEGSVSTLKIQRTERGDSAVYLCASSVSGTSIRGEQFFGPGTRLTVL.

This clone was seen a single time. The DNA of the CDR3 is TGCGCCAGCAGCTTGGATACTAGCGGGGTATACGAGCAGTACTTC. Its translation is CASSLDTSGVYEQYF. V is TRBV5-1 and J is TRBJ2-7, with 10 positions matching TRBD2. The CDR3 sequence is 15 residues long. CDR1 SGHRS and CDR2 YFSETQ come from the germline V gene. V gave up 0 bases and J gave up 4 bases; unmatched junction bases: 4. Variable domain in full (rest from reference TRBV5-1 and TRBJ2-7): KAGVTQTPRYLIKTRGQQVTLSCSPISGHRSVSWYQQTPGQGLQFLFEYFSETQRNKGNFPGRFSGRQFSNSRSEMNVSTLELGDSALYLCASSLDTSGVYEQYFGPGTRLTVT.

This rearrangement joins TRBV6-5 to TRBJ2-5, with D possibly being TRBD1 (6 bases). V lost 0 bases to trimming and J lost 3 bases, with 11 bases between them. CDR3 size: 15 residues. Per the germline V gene, CDR1 is MNHEY and CDR2 is SVGAGI. CDR3: CASSYSAGAEETQYF. In DNA, the CDR3 is TGTGCCAGCAGTTACTCGGCAGGGGCAGAAGAGACCCAGTACTTC.

V is TRBV19 and J is TRBJ2-2, with D possibly being TRBD1 (6 bases). The CDR3 is 14 residues long. Germline loops: CDR1 LNHDA, CDR2 SQIVND (reference sequence). V was clipped by 3 bases and J by 1 base, with 6 bases between them. This CDR3 reads CASSMTGNTGELFF. In nucleotides, the CDR3 is TGTGCCAGTAGTATGACAGGGAACACCGGGGAGCTGTTTTTT. Complete variable domain (other parts from reference TRBV19 and TRBJ2-2): DGGITQSPKYLFRKEGQNVTLSCEQNLNHDAMYWYRQDPGQGLRLIYYSQIVNDFQKGDIAEGYSVSREKKESFPLTVTSAQKNPTAFYLCASSMTGNTGELFFGEGSRLTVL.

The chain carries TRBV7-9 and TRBJ1-1; D possibly corresponds to TRBD1 (5 bases). The germline V gene has CDR1 SEHNR and CDR2 FQNEAQ (reference sequence). V lost 1 base to trimming and J lost 8 bases, with 8 bases between them. This CDR3 has 12 residues. The CDR3 here is CASSLVAGEAFF. The CDR3 DNA follows: TGTGCCAGCAGCTTAGTGGCAGGGGAAGCTTTCTTT.

The gene calls are TRBV5-6 and TRBJ2-5, with 7 bases aligning to TRBD2. The germline V gene encodes CDR1 SGHDT and CDR2 YYEEEE. The CDR3 loop spans 14 amino acids. The junction had 6 bases not matched to a gene; V was cut back by 5 bases and J by 2 bases. In nucleotides, the CDR3 is TGTGCCAGCAGGTCTACGGGAGGACAAGAGACCCAGTACTTC. Translating gives CASRSTGGQETQYF.

The genes are TRBV19 and TRBJ1-2, with D tentatively TRBD1 (6 bases). CDR1 and CDR2 (germline): LNHDA, SQIVND (reference sequence). The length of the CDR3 is 14 residues. The V end was cut by 5 bases, the J end by 0 bases, with 10 bases between. The CDR3 sequence: CASSARQANYGYTF. The CDR3 DNA follows: TGTGCCAGTAGTGCCCGACAGGCTAACTATGGCTACACCTTC.